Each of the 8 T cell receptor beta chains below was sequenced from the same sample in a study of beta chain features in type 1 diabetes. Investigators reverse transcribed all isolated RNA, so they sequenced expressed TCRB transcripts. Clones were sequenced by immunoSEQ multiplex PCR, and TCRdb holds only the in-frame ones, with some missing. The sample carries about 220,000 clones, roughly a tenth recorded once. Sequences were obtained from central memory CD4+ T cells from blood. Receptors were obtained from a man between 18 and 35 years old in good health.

The CDR3 DNA follows: TGTGCCAGCAGCGTAGGGACAGGGGGTGGCTATGGCTACACCTTC. Protein product: CASSVGTGGGYGYTF. The V gene is TRBV9, the J gene TRBJ1-2; 10 nucleotides align to TRBD1. This CDR3 spans 15 amino acids. Trimming at V came to 0 bases and at J to 4 bases, leaving 3 bases not matched to a gene. Germline values: CDR1 SGDLS, CDR2 YYNGEE.

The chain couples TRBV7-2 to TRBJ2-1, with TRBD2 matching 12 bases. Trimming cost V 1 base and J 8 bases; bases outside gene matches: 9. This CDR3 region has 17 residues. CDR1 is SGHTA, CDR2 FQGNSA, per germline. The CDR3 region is CASSLVASGRADDEQFF. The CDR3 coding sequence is TGTGCCAGCAGCTTAGTCGCTAGCGGGAGGGCCGACGATGAGCAGTTCTTC. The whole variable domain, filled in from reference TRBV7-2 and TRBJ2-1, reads GAGVSQSPSNKVTEKGKDVELRCDPISGHTALYWYRQSLGQGLEFLIYFQGNSAPDKSGLPSDRFSAERTGGSVSTLTIQRTQQEDSAVYLCASSLVASGRADDEQFFGPGTRLTVL.

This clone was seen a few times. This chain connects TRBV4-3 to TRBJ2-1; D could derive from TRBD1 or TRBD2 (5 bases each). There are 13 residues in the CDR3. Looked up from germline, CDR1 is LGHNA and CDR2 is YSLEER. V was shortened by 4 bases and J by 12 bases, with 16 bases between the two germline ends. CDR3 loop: CASSPETGGGQFF. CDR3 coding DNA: TGCGCCAGCAGCCCCGAGACGGGTGGGGGGCAGTTCTTC.

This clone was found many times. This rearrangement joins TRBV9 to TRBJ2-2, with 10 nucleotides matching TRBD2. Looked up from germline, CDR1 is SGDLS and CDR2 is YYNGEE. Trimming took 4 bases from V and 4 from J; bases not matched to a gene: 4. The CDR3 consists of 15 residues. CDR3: CASSISSGGTGELFF. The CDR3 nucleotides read TGTGCCAGCAGCATCTCTAGCGGGGGCACCGGGGAGCTGTTTTTT.

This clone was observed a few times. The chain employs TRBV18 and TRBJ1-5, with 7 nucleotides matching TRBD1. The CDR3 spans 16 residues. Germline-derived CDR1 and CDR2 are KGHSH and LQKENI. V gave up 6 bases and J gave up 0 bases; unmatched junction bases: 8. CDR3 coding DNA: TGTGCCAGCTCCTACTCAGGGGGAAATAGCAATCAGCCCCAGCATTTT. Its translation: CASSYSGGNSNQPQHF.

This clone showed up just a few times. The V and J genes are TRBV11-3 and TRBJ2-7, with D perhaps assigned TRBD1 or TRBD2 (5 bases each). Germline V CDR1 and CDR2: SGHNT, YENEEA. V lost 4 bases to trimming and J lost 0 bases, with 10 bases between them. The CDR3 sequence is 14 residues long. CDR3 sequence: CASSSGRDSYEQYF. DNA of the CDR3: TGTGCCAGCAGCTCGGGACGCGACTCCTACGAGCAGTACTTC.

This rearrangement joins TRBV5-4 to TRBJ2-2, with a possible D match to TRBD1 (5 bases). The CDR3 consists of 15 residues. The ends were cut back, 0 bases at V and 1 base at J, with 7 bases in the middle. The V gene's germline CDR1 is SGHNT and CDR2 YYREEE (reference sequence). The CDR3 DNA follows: TGTGCCAGCAGCTTGGGGACACGGAACACCGGGGAGCTGTTTTTT. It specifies CASSLGTRNTGELFF.

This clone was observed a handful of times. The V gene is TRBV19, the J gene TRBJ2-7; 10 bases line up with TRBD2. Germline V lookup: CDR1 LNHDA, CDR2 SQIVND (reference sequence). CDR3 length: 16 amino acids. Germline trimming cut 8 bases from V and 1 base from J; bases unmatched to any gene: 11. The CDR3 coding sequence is TGTGCCAGTCCTAACGTCCCTAGCGGGAGTTCCTACGAGCAGTACTTC. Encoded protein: CASPNVPSGSSYEQYF.